One sample yielded the 11 T cell receptor beta chains listed below, sequenced in a study of blood T cell repertoires in COVID-19. The data were produced by immunoSEQ multiplex PCR, yet TCRdb's version contains in-frame clones alone and is incomplete. The sample holds about 300,000 clones; nearly 90% are singletons and the top ten take approximately 4%. Sequencing was performed on PBMCs or T cells enriched from blood (not recorded which). These receptors were collected from a young woman with acute COVID-19.

The CDR3 sequence: CSPRGTYEQYF. The CDR3 nucleotides are TGCAGTCCTCGGGGTACCTACGAGCAGTACTTC. The chain employs TRBV20-1 and TRBJ2-7, with a weak D call TRBD2 (5 bases). Trimming cost V 8 bases and J 2 bases, with 10 bases left between them. In germline, CDR1 is DFQATT, CDR2 SNEGSKA (reference sequence). This CDR3 spans 11 amino acids.

This clone was picked up a small number of times. J is TRBJ2-1 and V is TRBV7-2; TRBD2 matches 8 bases. The trim removed 1 base at V and 10 bases at J, leaving 3 bases unmatched. The CDR3 runs 13 residues. Germline CDR1 reads SGHTA; CDR2 reads FQGNSA. CDR3: CASSLVGGGEQFF. The CDR3 coding sequence is TGTGCCAGCAGCTTAGTGGGCGGGGGGGAGCAGTTCTTC.

CDR3 region: CASSIPTAPLGTGFTGELFF. CDR3 bases: TGTGCCAGTAGTATTCCCACAGCTCCCCTGGGGACAGGGTTCACCGGGGAGCTGTTTTTT. The V gene is TRBV19, the J gene TRBJ2-2; 9 positions agree with TRBD1. Per the germline V gene, CDR1 is LNHDA and CDR2 is SQIVND (reference sequence). The CDR3 runs 20 residues. Trimming cost V 3 bases and J 4 bases; bases outside gene matches: 18.

This chain joins TRBV6-5 and TRBJ2-1; D may be TRBD1 (6 bases). Trimming removed 8 bases at V and 6 bases at J, with 17 bases between. Germline loops: CDR1 MNHEY, CDR2 SVGAGI. The CDR3 spans 14 residues. This chain's CDR3 is CASGVARGGNEQFF. In nucleotides, the CDR3 is TGTGCCAGCGGGGTGGCCCGAGGGGGCAATGAGCAGTTCTTC.

This clone was seen a few times. This rearrangement joins TRBV7-9 to TRBJ2-2, with TRBD1 identical over 7 bases. The CDR3 consists of 15 residues. V was pared by 3 bases and J by 6 bases, with 7 bases of the junction left unmatched. Per the germline V gene, CDR1 is SEHNR and CDR2 is FQNEAQ (reference sequence). The CDR3 here is CASSFWRQGPGELFF. As DNA, the CDR3 is TGTGCCAGCAGCTTTTGGAGACAGGGCCCCGGGGAGCTGTTTTTT.

V is TRBV28 and J is TRBJ1-2; 7 bases map to TRBD1. Germline CDR1 and CDR2: MDHEN and SYDVKM. The CDR3 has 15 residues. Trimming cost V 10 bases and J 8 bases; bases outside gene matches: 19. The CDR3: CAISSPTRQGEGYTF. CDR3 sequence (DNA): TGTGCCATATCATCCCCCACAAGACAGGGTGAAGGCTACACCTTC.

The V gene is TRBV28, the J gene TRBJ1-2; 10 bases fit TRBD1. Losses at the gene ends were 6 bases for V and 5 bases for J; bases not matched to a gene: 6. CDR3 size: 14 residues. Looked up from germline, CDR1 is MDHEN and CDR2 is SYDVKM. The DNA for the CDR3 is TGTGCCAGCAGCACCGAGGGACAGGGGTATGGCTACACCTTC. It is translated as CASSTEGQGYGYTF.

The chain's CDR3 is CASRRGGGPLNTEAFF. The CDR3 region has the DNA TGTGCCTCGCGGAGGGGAGGGGGTCCCCTTAACACTGAAGCTTTCTTT. The chain joins TRBV19 to TRBJ1-1; D is possibly TRBD1 (6 bases). Per the germline V gene, CDR1 is LNHDA and CDR2 is SQIVND (reference sequence). This CDR3 is 16 amino acids long. Between the trimmed V and J ends, which lost 11 bases and 2 bases, there was a span of 24 bases.

The DNA for the CDR3 is TGTGCCAGCAGCGGAGATGAGGGAAATTCACCCCTCCACTTT. Protein product: CASSGDEGNSPLHF. The chain combines TRBV9 with TRBJ1-6; D gene uncertain. Germline loops: CDR1 SGDLS, CDR2 YYNGEE. The CDR3 sequence is 14 residues long. V lost 3 bases to trimming and J lost 7 bases, with 11 bases between them.

The chain has TRBV28 and TRBJ1-2; 8 bases are shared with TRBD1. Germline CDR1 reads MDHEN; CDR2 reads SYDVKM. The CDR3 runs to 13 residues. Trimming cost V 6 bases and J 4 bases; bases outside gene matches: 4. DNA for the CDR3: TGTGCCAGCAGAGCGGGACAGGCCTATGGCTACACCTTC. It codes for CASRAGQAYGYTF.

V is TRBV18 and J is TRBJ1-2; 8 bases match TRBD1. The germline V gene encodes CDR1 KGHSH and CDR2 LQKENI. The CDR3 loop spans 12 amino acids. V lost 6 bases and J lost 8; bases outside the gene matches: 5. The CDR3 sequence: CASSPGQDGYTF. CDR3 coding DNA: TGTGCCAGCTCGCCGGGACAGGACGGCTACACCTTC.